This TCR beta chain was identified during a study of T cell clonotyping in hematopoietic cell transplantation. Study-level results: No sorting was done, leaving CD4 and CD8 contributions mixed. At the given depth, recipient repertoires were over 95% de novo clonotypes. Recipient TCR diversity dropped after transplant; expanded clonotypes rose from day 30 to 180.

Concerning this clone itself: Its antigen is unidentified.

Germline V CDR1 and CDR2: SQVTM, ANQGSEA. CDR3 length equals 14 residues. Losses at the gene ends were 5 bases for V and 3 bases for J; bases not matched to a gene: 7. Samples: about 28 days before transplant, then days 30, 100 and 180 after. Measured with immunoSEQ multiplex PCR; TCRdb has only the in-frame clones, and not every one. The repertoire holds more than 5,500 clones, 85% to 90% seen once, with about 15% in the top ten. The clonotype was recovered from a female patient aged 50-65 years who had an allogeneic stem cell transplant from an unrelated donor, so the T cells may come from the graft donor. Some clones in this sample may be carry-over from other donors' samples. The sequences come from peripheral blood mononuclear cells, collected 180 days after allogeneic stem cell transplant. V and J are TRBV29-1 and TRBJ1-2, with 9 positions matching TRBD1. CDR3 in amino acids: CSVPGQGTYYGYTF. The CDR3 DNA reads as TGCAGCGTTCCAGGACAGGGGACATACTATGGCTACACCTTC.